The 30 T cell receptor beta chains reported below all come from one sample, sequenced in a study of PD-L1 blockade in urothelial cancer. Assay used: immunoSEQ multiplex PCR; TCRdb lists only in-frame clones, some missing. The sample shows just under 40,000 clones, about 89% of them seen only once. Sequencing used PBMCs, obtained around atezolizumab (anti-PD-L1) treatment. The receptor set was obtained from a man aged 55 to 70 with urothelial cancer.

V gene TRBV5-1 combines with J gene TRBJ2-1, with 8 bases identical to TRBD2. J was trimmed by 7 bases and V by 7 bases; bases with no gene match: 13. This CDR3 is 15 amino acids long. The germline V gene has CDR1 SGHRS and CDR2 YFSETQ. The CDR3, as DNA: TGCGCCAGCTCCTCGAACGCGGGGGGTACGAATGAGCAGTTCTTC. This codes for CASSSNAGGTNEQFF.

V gene TRBV7-3 combines with J gene TRBJ2-1; 8 bases are shared with TRBD2. V shed 2 bases, J shed 0 bases, and the junction held 3 bases outside the gene matches. CDR1 and CDR2 from the germline V gene are SGHTA and FQGTGA. The CDR3 totals 16 residues. The CDR3 sequence is CASSLAGGASYNEQFF. CDR3 nucleotides: TGTGCCAGCAGCTTAGCCGGGGGGGCCTCCTACAATGAGCAGTTCTTC.

The chain links TRBV19 to TRBJ2-1, with a weak D call TRBD1 (6 bases). Germline V gene data show CDR1 as LNHDA and CDR2 as SQIVND (reference sequence). The V end lost 1 base, the J end lost 5 bases, and 12 bases lay between the germline ends. The CDR3 has 15 residues. For the CDR3, the DNA is TGTGCCAGTAGTATAGGAACAGGGTCGGACAATGAGCAGTTCTTC. Translation gives CASSIGTGSDNEQFF.

This clone was found once. J is TRBJ2-3 and V is TRBV10-3; 11 bases are shared with TRBD2. The CDR3 is 17 amino acids. J gave up 5 bases and V 0 bases, and 7 bases lay outside the gene matches. CDR1 and CDR2 from the germline V gene are ENHRY and SYGVKD. DNA for the CDR3: TGTGCCATCAGTGAGTCGACTCTAGCGGGAGGAAGAGATACGCAGTATTTT. The encoded protein is CAISESTLAGGRDTQYF.

The genes are TRBV19 and TRBJ2-1; 11 bases fit TRBD2. After removal of 5 bases from V and 0 bases from J, the junction contained 9 bases not matched to a gene. CDR3 length: 18 amino acids. Germline CDR1 is LNHDA and CDR2 is SQIVND (reference sequence). CDR3 loop: CASSGGYSGRASYNEQFF. The CDR3 DNA reads as TGTGCCAGTAGTGGGGGATATAGCGGGAGGGCCTCCTACAATGAGCAGTTCTTC.

The V call is TRBV10-3, the J call TRBJ1-1; TRBD1 is a possible D gene (5 bases). There are 13 residues in the CDR3. V gave up 6 bases and J gave up 2 bases, with 10 bases separating them. Germline V gene sequence: CDR1 ENHRY, CDR2 SYGVKD. The CDR3 nucleotides are TGTGCCATCAGGGACAAAGAAAACACTGAAGCTTTCTTT. Translating gives CAIRDKENTEAFF.

This sequence joins TRBV7-2 and TRBJ2-3; TRBD2 matches at 7 bases. Looked up from germline, CDR1 is SGHTA and CDR2 is FQGNSA. V lost 5 bases and J lost 0; bases outside the gene matches: 5. The CDR3 contains 15 residues. CDR3 residues: CASSGAGRSTDTQYF. The CDR3 DNA is TGTGCCAGCAGCGGAGCGGGGAGAAGCACAGATACGCAGTATTTT.

This rearrangement joins TRBV6-1 to TRBJ2-7, with 8 bases matching TRBD1. Germline V CDR1 and CDR2: MNHNS, SASEGT. After removal of 8 bases from V and 3 bases from J, the junction contained 3 bases not matched to a gene. The CDR3 contains 12 residues. CDR3 sequence (DNA): TGTGCCAGCTTGGGACAGGACTACGAGCAGTACTTC. It specifies CASLGQDYEQYF.

The chain carries TRBV10-1 and TRBJ2-7, with TRBD2 matching 12 bases. This CDR3 contains 16 residues. Germline values: CDR1 WNHNN, CDR2 SYGVQD (reference sequence). J gave up 3 bases and V 3 bases, and 6 bases lay outside the gene matches. The CDR3 DNA sequence: TGCGCCAGCAGTGACCGGACTAGCGGGATTAGCTACGAGCAGTACTTC. Translating it yields CASSDRTSGISYEQYF.

As DNA, the CDR3 is TGTGCCAGCAGCGTAGGACAGGACTATGGCTACACCTTC. It encodes CASSVGQDYGYTF. The chain links TRBV9 to TRBJ1-2; weak D call: TRBD1 (6 bases). Per germline, CDR1 SGDLS and CDR2 YYNGEE. V lost 0 bases and J 3 bases, leaving 6 bases between the germline ends. The CDR3 is 13 residues long.

The rearrangement joins TRBV12-5 to TRBJ1-5; D is perhaps TRBD1 (5 bases). Germline assignment: CDR1 LGHNT and CDR2 FRNRAP. This CDR3 is built from 15 residues. Trimming stripped 1 base from V and 10 bases from J, with 17 bases between. This CDR3 is CASGLDPGGGGPQHF. DNA of the CDR3: TGTGCTAGTGGTTTGGACCCGGGTGGGGGGGGACCCCAGCATTTT.

This clone is medium-sized by share. The chain joins TRBV28 to TRBJ1-1, with 9 positions matching TRBD1. The CDR3 totals 15 residues. The trim removed 5 bases at V and 1 base at J, leaving 5 bases unmatched. Germline V gene data show CDR1 as MDHEN and CDR2 as SYDVKM. The CDR3 region is CASSTGQGENTEAFF. The DNA of the CDR3 is TGTGCCAGCAGTACGGGACAGGGCGAGAACACTGAAGCTTTCTTT.

This chain connects TRBV7-2 to TRBJ2-7, with 10 bases aligning to TRBD2. The V segment lost 6 bases and the J segment 6 bases; nucleotides outside the gene matches: 11. This CDR3 comprises 15 residues. The germline V gene encodes CDR1 SGHTA and CDR2 FQGNSA. The CDR3 reads CASSPGLAGVPEQYF. CDR3 nucleotides: TGTGCCAGCAGTCCGGGGCTAGCGGGAGTCCCCGAGCAGTACTTC.

The CDR3 sequence: CASSAGGQETQYF. For the CDR3, the DNA is TGTGCCAGCAGTGCGGGGGGCCAAGAGACCCAGTACTTC. V gene TRBV6-1 combines with J gene TRBJ2-5, with TRBD2 matching over 7 bases. Germline CDR1 reads MNHNS; CDR2 reads SASEGT. This CDR3 is 13 amino acids long. The ends lost 4 bases at V and 1 base at J; junction bases unmatched: 0.

The genes are TRBV7-2 and TRBJ1-5; no definite D call. The CDR3 runs 14 residues. CDR1 and CDR2 from the germline V gene are SGHTA and FQGNSA. V was trimmed by 5 bases and J by 0 bases, leaving 8 bases between them. The CDR3 sequence: CASSPGYSNQPQHF. CDR3 sequence (DNA): TGTGCCAGCAGCCCAGGATATAGCAATCAGCCCCAGCATTTT.

J is TRBJ2-1 and V is TRBV28; 8 nucleotides line up with TRBD1. Germline V CDR1 and CDR2: MDHEN, SYDVKM. The trim removed 5 bases at V and 5 bases at J, leaving 11 bases unmatched. There are 16 residues in the CDR3. In DNA, the CDR3 is TGTGCCAGCAGTCCCCCCGCCGGGACAGGTAACAATGAGCAGTTCTTC. Encoded protein: CASSPPAGTGNNEQFF.

The rearrangement uses TRBV6-4 and TRBJ1-2; 8 nucleotides line up with TRBD1. Germline loops: CDR1 MRHNA, CDR2 SNTAGT. This CDR3 comprises 15 residues. V was pared by 2 bases and J by 7 bases, with 9 bases of the junction left unmatched. As DNA, the CDR3 is TGTGCCAGCAGTGACACCGGACAGGGAGTGGGTGGCTACACCTTC. Translated, it gives CASSDTGQGVGGYTF.

The rearrangement links TRBV6-5 to TRBJ2-1; TRBD2 might be the D (5 bases). The germline gives CDR1 MNHEY, CDR2 SVGAGI. The CDR3 is 16 amino acids. Trimming removed 4 bases from V and 5 bases from J, with 18 bases in between. The CDR3 DNA sequence: TGTGCCAGCAGTTCGTTAACGGGGTCCGTCAACAATGAGCAGTTCTTC. Amino acids: CASSSLTGSVNNEQFF.

This clone was recorded once. The chain carries TRBV4-2 and TRBJ1-2; 7 bases match TRBD1. V lost 4 bases and J lost 4; bases outside the gene matches: 15. This CDR3 has 17 residues. Germline V gives CDR1 LGHNA, CDR2 YNFKEQ. The CDR3 region has the DNA TGTGCCAGCAGCCCCCTCGCCGGGACAGAGAAACTCTATGGCTACACCTTC. It yields the protein CASSPLAGTEKLYGYTF.

This clone was detected once. CDR3 DNA sequence: TGTGCCATCAGTGAACAGATCTATGGCTACACCTTC. Its translation: CAISEQIYGYTF. The V and J genes are TRBV10-3 and TRBJ1-2; no definite D call. The CDR3 has 12 residues. Trimming took off 3 bases at V and 4 bases at J, with 6 bases between the two ends. Germline V gene data show CDR1 as ENHRY and CDR2 as SYGVKD.

The rearrangement joins TRBV5-1 to TRBJ2-5; D gene uncertain. The CDR3 is 13 amino acids. Germline V lookup: CDR1 SGHRS, CDR2 YFSETQ. The ends were cut back, 0 bases at V and 4 bases at J, with 7 bases in the middle. CDR3 in DNA: TGCGCCAGCAGCTTGGGTCAGTTAGAGACCCAGTACTTC. Translating gives CASSLGQLETQYF.

The gene calls are TRBV28 and TRBJ1-5; 10 nucleotides align to TRBD1. Germline trimming cut 7 bases from V and 7 bases from J; bases unmatched to any gene: 7. Germline values: CDR1 MDHEN, CDR2 SYDVKM. The CDR3 has 14 amino acids. The CDR3 loop reads CASMWDRGQQPQHF. The CDR3 region has the DNA TGTGCCAGCATGTGGGACAGGGGACAACAGCCCCAGCATTTT.

The V call is TRBV28, the J call TRBJ2-5, with 8 bases lining up with TRBD1. V trimming: 5 bases; J trimming: 5 bases; junction bases outside the gene matches: 7. CDR1 is MDHEN, CDR2 SYDVKM, per germline. This CDR3 region has 14 residues. The CDR3 loop reads CASSPDRVFETQYF. The CDR3 DNA follows: TGTGCCAGCAGTCCGGACAGGGTCTTCGAGACCCAGTACTTC.

Note on this clone: This CDR3 is also generated by other DNA sequences in the sample. The V gene is TRBV18, the J gene TRBJ1-2, with D possibly matching TRBD1 (6 bases). This CDR3 comprises 13 residues. The germline CDR1 and CDR2 sequences are KGHSH and LQKENI. Trimming stripped 1 base from V and 6 bases from J, with 9 bases between. CDR3 sequence reads: CASSPRSGDGYTF. CDR3 DNA sequence: TGTGCCAGCTCACCACGGTCAGGGGATGGCTACACCTTC.

This chain joins TRBV19 and TRBJ2-2, with TRBD1 matching 7 bases. In germline, CDR1 is LNHDA, CDR2 SQIVND (reference sequence). Trimming cost V 5 bases and J 7 bases; bases outside gene matches: 4. The CDR3 has 13 amino acids. The CDR3 protein is CASSVGTDGELFF. The CDR3 DNA reads as TGTGCCAGTAGTGTGGGGACAGACGGGGAGCTGTTTTTT. The whole variable domain, filled in from reference TRBV19 and TRBJ2-2, reads DGGITQSPKYLFRKEGQNVTLSCEQNLNHDAMYWYRQDPGQGLRLIYYSQIVNDFQKGDIAEGYSVSREKKESFPLTVTSAQKNPTAFYLCASSVGTDGELFFGEGSRLTVL.

The CDR3 sequence: CASSTQGTDTQYF. The DNA for the CDR3 is TGTGCCAGCAGTACACAGGGGACAGATACGCAGTATTTT. The V and J genes are TRBV28 and TRBJ2-3; TRBD1 matches at 7 bases. The CDR3 covers 13 residues. Germline-derived CDR1 and CDR2 are MDHEN and SYDVKM. The ends lost 5 bases at V and 3 bases at J; junction bases unmatched: 2.

The chain employs TRBV7-2 and TRBJ1-3, with D uncertain. The CDR3 consists of 17 residues. With 5 bases removed from V and 0 bases from J, the gap between germline ends came to 17 bases. Germline CDR1 is SGHTA and CDR2 is FQGNSA. The CDR3 loop is CASSRTTSVSSGNTIYF. The CDR3 nucleotides read TGTGCCAGCAGCCGGACTACGTCGGTGAGCTCTGGAAACACCATATATTTT.

This clone has only one observation. The V and J genes are TRBV11-3 and TRBJ2-7; TRBD2 matches at 8 bases. V lost 7 bases, J lost 5 bases, and 13 bases stayed unmatched. This CDR3 is 15 amino acids long. The germline V gene encodes CDR1 SGHNT and CDR2 YENEEA. The CDR3 DNA reads TGTGCCAGCACCCCGAGGCTAGCGGGCGTTCACGAGCAGTACTTC. Amino acids: CASTPRLAGVHEQYF.

The chain recombines TRBV30 with TRBJ2-5; TRBD2 is a possible D gene (5 bases). This CDR3 comprises 13 residues. The V gene's germline CDR1 is GTSNPN and CDR2 SVGIG (reference sequence). Trimming removed 2 bases at V and 5 bases at J, with 12 bases between. CDR3 nucleotide sequence: TGTGCCTGGAGTCGAGGGAATGGGGAGACCCAGTACTTC. Protein: CAWSRGNGETQYF. Looking up the rest from reference TRBV30 and TRBJ2-5 gives the full variable domain: SQTIHQWPATLVQPVGSPLSLECTVEGTSNPNLYWYRQAAGRGLQLLFYSVGIGQISSEVPQNLSASRPQDRQFILSSKKLLLSDSGFYLCAWSRGNGETQYFGPGTRLLVL.

V gene TRBV30 combines with J gene TRBJ1-4; D perhaps matches TRBD1 (5 bases). V shed 6 bases and J shed 8 bases, with 19 bases lying between them. This CDR3 has 14 amino acids. Germline V lookup: CDR1 GTSNPN, CDR2 SVGIG (reference sequence). In nucleotides, the CDR3 is TGTGCCTGCACCCTTCGGGGGAGGAAGGAAAAACTGTTTTTT. Its protein product is CACTLRGRKEKLFF.